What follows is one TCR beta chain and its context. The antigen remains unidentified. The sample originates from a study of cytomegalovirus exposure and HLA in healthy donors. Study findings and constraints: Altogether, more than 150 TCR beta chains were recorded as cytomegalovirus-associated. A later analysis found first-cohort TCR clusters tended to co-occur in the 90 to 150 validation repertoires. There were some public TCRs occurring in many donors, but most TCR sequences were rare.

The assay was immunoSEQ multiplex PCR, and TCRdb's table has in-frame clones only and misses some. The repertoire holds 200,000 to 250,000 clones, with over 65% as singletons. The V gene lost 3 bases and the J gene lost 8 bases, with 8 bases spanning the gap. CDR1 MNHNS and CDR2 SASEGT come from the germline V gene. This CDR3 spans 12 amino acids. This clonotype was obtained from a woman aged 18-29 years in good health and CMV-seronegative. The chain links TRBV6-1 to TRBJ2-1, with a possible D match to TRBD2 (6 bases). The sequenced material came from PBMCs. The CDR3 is CASSEEGYEQFF. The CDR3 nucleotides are TGTGCCAGCAGTGAGGAGGGGTATGAGCAGTTCTTC.